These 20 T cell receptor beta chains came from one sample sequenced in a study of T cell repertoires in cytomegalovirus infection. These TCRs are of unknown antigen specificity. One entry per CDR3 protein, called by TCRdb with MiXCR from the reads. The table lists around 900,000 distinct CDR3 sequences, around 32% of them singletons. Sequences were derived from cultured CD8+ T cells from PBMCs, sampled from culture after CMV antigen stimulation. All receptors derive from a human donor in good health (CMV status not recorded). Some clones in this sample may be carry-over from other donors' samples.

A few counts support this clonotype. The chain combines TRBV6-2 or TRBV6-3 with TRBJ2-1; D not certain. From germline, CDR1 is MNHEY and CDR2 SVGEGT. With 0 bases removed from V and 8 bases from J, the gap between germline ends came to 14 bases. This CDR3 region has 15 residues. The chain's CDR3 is CASSYSGFSRDEQFF. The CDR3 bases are TGTGCCAGCAGTTACTCGGGCTTTTCACGGGATGAGCAGTTCTTC.

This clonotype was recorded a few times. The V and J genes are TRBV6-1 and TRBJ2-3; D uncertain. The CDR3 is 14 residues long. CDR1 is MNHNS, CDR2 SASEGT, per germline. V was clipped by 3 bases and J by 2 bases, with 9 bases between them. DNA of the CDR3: TGTGCCAGCAGTGAGTGGCTGTTCACAGATACGCAGTATTTT. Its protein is CASSEWLFTDTQYF.

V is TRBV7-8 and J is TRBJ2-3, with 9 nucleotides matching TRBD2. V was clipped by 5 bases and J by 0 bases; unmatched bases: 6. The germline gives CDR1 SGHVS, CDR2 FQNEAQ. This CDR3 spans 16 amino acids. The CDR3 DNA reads TGTGCCAGCAGCGGGCGGGGGGGAATGAGCACAGATACGCAGTATTTT. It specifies CASSGRGGMSTDTQYF.

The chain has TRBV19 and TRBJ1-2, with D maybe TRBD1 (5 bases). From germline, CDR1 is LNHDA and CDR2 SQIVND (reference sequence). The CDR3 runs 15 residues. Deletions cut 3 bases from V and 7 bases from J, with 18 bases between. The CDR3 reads CASSMIPGRERGYTF. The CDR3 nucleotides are TGTGCCAGTAGTATGATTCCAGGGCGAGAGCGTGGCTACACCTTC. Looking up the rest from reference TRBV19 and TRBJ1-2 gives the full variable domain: DGGITQSPKYLFRKEGQNVTLSCEQNLNHDAMYWYRQDPGQGLRLIYYSQIVNDFQKGDIAEGYSVSREKKESFPLTVTSAQKNPTAFYLCASSMIPGRERGYTFGSGTRLTVV.

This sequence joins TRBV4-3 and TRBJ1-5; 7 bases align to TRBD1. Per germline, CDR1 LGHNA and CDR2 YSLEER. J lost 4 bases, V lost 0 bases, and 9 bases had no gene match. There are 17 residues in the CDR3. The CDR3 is CASSQDLPGQANQPQHF. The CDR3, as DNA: TGCGCCAGCAGCCAAGATCTTCCCGGACAGGCGAATCAGCCCCAGCATTTT.

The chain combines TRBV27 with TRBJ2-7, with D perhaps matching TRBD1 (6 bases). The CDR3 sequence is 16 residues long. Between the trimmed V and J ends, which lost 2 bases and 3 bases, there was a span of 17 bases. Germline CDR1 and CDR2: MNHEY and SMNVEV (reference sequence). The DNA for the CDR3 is TGTGCCAGCAGTTTAAAGGTCACCGGGACACACTACGAGCAGTACTTC. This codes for CASSLKVTGTHYEQYF.

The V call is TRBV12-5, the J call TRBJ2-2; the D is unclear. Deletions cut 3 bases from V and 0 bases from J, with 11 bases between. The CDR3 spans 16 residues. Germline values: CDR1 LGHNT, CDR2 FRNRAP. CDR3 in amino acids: CASGFLTAANTGELFF. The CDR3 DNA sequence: TGTGCTAGTGGTTTCTTAACAGCCGCGAACACCGGGGAGCTGTTTTTT.

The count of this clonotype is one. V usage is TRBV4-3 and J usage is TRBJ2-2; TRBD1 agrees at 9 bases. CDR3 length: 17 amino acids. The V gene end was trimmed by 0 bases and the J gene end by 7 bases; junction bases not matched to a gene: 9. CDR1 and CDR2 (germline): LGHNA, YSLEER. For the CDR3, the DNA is TGCGCCAGCAGCCAAGATTCCTGGACAGGGGAGGTCGGGGAGCTGTTTTTT. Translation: CASSQDSWTGEVGELFF.

The CDR3 sequence is CASSVGGQGHEQFF. The DNA of the CDR3 is TGTGCCAGCAGCGTAGGGGGACAGGGGCATGAGCAGTTCTTC. J is TRBJ2-1 and V is TRBV9; TRBD1 agrees at 10 bases. V dropped 0 bases and J dropped 8; count of bases not matched to a gene: 2. CDR1 and CDR2 from the germline V gene are SGDLS and YYNGEE. The CDR3 consists of 14 residues.

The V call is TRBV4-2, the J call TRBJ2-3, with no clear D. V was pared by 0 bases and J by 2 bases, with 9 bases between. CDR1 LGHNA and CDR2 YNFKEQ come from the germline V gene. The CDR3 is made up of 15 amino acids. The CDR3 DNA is TGTGCCAGCAGCCAAGACTACGCAAACACAGATACGCAGTATTTT. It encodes CASSQDYANTDTQYF.

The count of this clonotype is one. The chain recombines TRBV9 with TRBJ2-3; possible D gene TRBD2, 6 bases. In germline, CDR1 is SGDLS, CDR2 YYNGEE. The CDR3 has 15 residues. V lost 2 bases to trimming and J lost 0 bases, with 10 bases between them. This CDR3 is CASSVGGFSTDTQYF. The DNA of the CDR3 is TGTGCCAGCAGCGTCGGGGGATTCAGCACAGATACGCAGTATTTT.

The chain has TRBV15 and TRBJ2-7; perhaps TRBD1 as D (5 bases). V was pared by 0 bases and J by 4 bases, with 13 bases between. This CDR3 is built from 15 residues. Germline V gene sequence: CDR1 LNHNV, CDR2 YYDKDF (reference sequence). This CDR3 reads CATSRERGPLYEQYF. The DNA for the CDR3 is TGTGCCACCAGCAGAGAAAGGGGCCCCCTATACGAGCAGTACTTC.

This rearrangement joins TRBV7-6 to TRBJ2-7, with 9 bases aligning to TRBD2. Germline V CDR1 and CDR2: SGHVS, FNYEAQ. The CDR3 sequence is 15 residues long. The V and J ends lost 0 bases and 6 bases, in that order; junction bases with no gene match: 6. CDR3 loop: CASSLAAGGPGEQYF. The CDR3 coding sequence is TGTGCCAGCAGCTTAGCGGCGGGGGGGCCTGGCGAGCAGTACTTC.

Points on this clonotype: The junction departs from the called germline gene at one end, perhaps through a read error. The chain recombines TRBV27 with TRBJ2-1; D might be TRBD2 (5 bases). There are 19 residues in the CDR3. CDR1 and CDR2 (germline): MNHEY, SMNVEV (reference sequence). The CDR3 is CASSPRWLVTGSSYNEQFF. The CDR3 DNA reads TGTGCCAGCAGCCCAAGGTGGCTAGTCACGGGGAGCTCCTACAATGAGCAATTCTTC.

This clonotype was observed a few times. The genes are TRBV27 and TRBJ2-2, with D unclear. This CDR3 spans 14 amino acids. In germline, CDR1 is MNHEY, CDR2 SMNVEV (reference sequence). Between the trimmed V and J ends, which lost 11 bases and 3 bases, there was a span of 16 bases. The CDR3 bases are TGTGCCTCCGGGTATCCCCTAGACACCGGGGAGCTGTTTTTT. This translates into CASGYPLDTGELFF.

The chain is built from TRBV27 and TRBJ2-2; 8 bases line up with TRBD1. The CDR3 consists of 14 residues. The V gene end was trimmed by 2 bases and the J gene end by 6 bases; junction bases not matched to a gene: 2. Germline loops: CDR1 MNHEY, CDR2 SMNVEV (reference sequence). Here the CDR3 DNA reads TGTGCCAGCAGTTTACCGGACAGGGCCGGGGAGCTGTTTTTT. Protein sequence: CASSLPDRAGELFF.

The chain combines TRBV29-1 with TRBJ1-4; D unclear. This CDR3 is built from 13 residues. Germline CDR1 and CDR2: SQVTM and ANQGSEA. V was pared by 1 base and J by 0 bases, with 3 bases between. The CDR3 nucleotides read TGCAGCGTTGAAGGGGCAACTAATGAAAAACTGTTTTTT. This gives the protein CSVEGATNEKLFF.

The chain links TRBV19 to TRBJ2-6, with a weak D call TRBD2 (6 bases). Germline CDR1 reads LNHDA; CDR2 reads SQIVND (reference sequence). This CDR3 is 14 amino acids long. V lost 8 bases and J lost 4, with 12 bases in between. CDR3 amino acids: CASDRGSGANVLTF. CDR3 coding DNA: TGTGCCAGTGACCGGGGGTCCGGGGCCAACGTCCTGACTTTC.

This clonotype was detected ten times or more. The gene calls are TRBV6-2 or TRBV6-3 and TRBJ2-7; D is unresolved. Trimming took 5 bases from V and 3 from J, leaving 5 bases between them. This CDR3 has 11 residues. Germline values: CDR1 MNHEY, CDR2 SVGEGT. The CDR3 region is CASSDDYEQYV. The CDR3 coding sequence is TGTGCCAGCAGTGACGACTACGAGCAGTACGTC.

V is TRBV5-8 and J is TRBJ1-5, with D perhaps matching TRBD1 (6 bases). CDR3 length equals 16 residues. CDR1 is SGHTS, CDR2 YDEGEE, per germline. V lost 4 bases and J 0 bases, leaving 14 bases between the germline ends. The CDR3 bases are TGTGCCAGCAGCGTCACAGGGACCTATAGCAATCAGCCCCAGCATTTT. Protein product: CASSVTGTYSNQPQHF.